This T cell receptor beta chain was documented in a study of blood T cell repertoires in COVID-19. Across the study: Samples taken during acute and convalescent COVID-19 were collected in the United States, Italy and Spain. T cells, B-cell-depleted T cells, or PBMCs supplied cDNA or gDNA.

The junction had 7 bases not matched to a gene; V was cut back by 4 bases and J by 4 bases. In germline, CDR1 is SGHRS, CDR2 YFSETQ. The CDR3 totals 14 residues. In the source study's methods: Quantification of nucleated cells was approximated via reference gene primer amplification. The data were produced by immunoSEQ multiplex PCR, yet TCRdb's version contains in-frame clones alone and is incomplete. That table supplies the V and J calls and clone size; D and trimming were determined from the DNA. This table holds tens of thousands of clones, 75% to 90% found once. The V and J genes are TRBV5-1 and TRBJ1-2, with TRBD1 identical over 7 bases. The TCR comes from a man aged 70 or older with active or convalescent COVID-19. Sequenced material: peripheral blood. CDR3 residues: CASSTRQGGYGYTF. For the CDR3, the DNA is TGCGCCAGCAGCACCCGACAGGGAGGCTATGGCTACACCTTC.